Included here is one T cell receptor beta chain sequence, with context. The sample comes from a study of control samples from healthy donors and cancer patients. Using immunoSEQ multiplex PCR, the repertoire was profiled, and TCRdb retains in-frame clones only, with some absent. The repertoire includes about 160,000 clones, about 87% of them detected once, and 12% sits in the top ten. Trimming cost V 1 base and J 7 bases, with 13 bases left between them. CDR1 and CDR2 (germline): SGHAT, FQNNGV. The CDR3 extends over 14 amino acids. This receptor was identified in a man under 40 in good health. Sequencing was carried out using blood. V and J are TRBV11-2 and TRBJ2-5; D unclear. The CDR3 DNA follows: TGTGCCAGCAGCTTAGGACCCGTCAGAGGGACCCAGTACTTC. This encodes CASSLGPVRGTQYF.